These T cell receptor beta chains were read from a single sample in a study of sequential checkpoint blockade in melanoma. Only in-frame clones appear in the TCRdb table, and some are missing; sequencing was by immunoSEQ multiplex PCR. This table holds fewer than 15,000 clones, roughly 23% found once. The source material was tumor tissue (inferred from file names), sampled from a patient given nivolumab and ipilimumab in sequence. Source of these receptors: a human donor with melanoma. CDR3s include the opening cysteine and the closing phenylalanine or tryptophan. The order of the fields is clone size, J gene, D gene, V gene, CDR3 DNA, CDR3 protein. D genes are given only for firm matches. Size tells how often a clone was seen (once, few, many) or the class of an expanded clone, and some rows leave it out.

few,TRBJ2-5,TRBD2,TRBV15,TGTGCCACCAGCAGAGAGGTAGCGGCTAGCGGAGAGCAAGAGACCCAGTACTTC,CATSREVAASGEQETQYF
NA,TRBJ1-4,NA,TRBV30,TGTGCCTGGGGGTTTACAGGGCTCGATGAAAAACTGTTTTTT,CAWGFTGLDEKLFF
NA,TRBJ2-7,NA,TRBV19,TGTGCCAGTAGTATAGCTCCACCGCCCTACGAGCAGTACTTC,CASSIAPPPYEQYF
many,TRBJ2-5,TRBD2,TRBV11-3,TGTGCCAGCAGCTTAAGTGGACTAGCGGAAGAGACCCAGTACTTC,CASSLSGLAEETQYF
NA,TRBJ1-4,NA,TRBV29-1,TGCAGCGTTGAAGCCCCCTTCGGGGTGAGTGGGGAAAAACTGTTTTTT,CSVEAPFGVSGEKLFF
NA,TRBJ1-5,TRBD1,TRBV9,TGTGCCAGCAGCGCTACAGGGGTTGGGCAGCCCCAGCATTTT,CASSATGVGQPQHF
few,TRBJ2-3,TRBD1,TRBV4-1,TGCGCCAGCAGCCAAGACAGGACAGGGAGCACAGATACGCAGTATTTT,CASSQDRTGSTDTQYF
NA,TRBJ2-4,TRBD2,TRBV30,TGTGCCTGGAGCCCACTAGCGGGATTAGCCATTCAGTACTTC,CAWSPLAGLAIQYF
NA,TRBJ2-2,NA,TRBV6-8,TGTGCCAGCTTATCGCAGGGGTCCTACACCGGGGAGCTGTTTTTT,CASLSQGSYTGELFF
NA,TRBJ1-3,NA,TRBV28,TGTGCCAGCACTGGGGACTCTGGAAACACCATATATTTT,CASTGDSGNTIYF
few,TRBJ2-7,TRBD1,TRBV6-8,TGTGCCAGCAGCCCAACCGGGACAGGGGCGAAGCAGTACTTC,CASSPTGTGAKQYF
NA,TRBJ2-5,TRBD2,TRBV2,TGTGCCAGCCCCGACGGGGGGGAAGAGACCCAGTACTTC,CASPDGGEETQYF
NA,TRBJ1-1,TRBD1,TRBV15,TGTGCCACCAGCACACCTAACAGGGGTGCTGAAGCTTTCTTT,CATSTPNRGAEAFF
NA,TRBJ2-7,TRBD1,TRBV10-3,TGTGCCATCGCCGGGACAGGGGCCTACGAGCAGTACTTC,CAIAGTGAYEQYF
NA,TRBJ2-7,NA,TRBV25-1,TGTGCCAGCAGTGAATATGACACCCCCTACGAGCAGTACTTC,CASSEYDTPYEQYF
few,TRBJ2-3,TRBD2,TRBV15,TGTGCCACCAGCAGAGATATTGCGGGAGAAACCACAGATACGCAGTATTTT,CATSRDIAGETTDTQYF
many,TRBJ2-7,TRBD1,TRBV11-3,TGTGCCAGCAGTAAATACGGACAGGGCTACGAGCAGTACTTC,CASSKYGQGYEQYF
many,TRBJ2-3,NA,TRBV5-1,TGCGCCAGCAGCCCCCGGGTCTTTGGAACAGATACGCAGTATTTT,CASSPRVFGTDTQYF
NA,TRBJ1-2,NA,TRBV10-2,TGCGCCAGCAGTGTTGTTTATACAGGGAGGAACTATGGCTACACCTTC,CASSVVYTGRNYGYTF
many,TRBJ1-1,TRBD1,TRBV11-3,TGTGCCAGCAGCTTGGGCCAGGGGGCTGTTTGGACTGAAGCTTTCTTT,CASSLGQGAVWTEAFF
many,TRBJ1-1,NA,TRBV11-3,TGTGCCAGCAGCTTGAATTTGCAGGTCGTGATGAACACTGAAGCTTTCTTT,CASSLNLQVVMNTEAFF
NA,TRBJ2-7,NA,TRBV19,TGTGCCAGTAGTTCCCTTGGGGCTGGGGAGCAGTACTTC,CASSSLGAGEQYF
NA,TRBJ2-2,NA,TRBV27,TGTGCCAGCAGTTTTATGGGGACCGGGGAGCTGTTTTTT,CASSFMGTGELFF
many,TRBJ2-1,TRBD1,TRBV9,TGTGCCAGCAGCACTCGGACAGGGGGCACCGTCTACAATGAGCAGTTCTTC,CASSTRTGGTVYNEQFF
many,TRBJ1-5,TRBD1,TRBV11-3,TGTGCCAGCAGCCCTCCGGGACAGGGGGCTTATCAGCCCCAGCATTTT,CASSPPGQGAYQPQHF
medium-sized,TRBJ1-4,TRBD1,TRBV11-3,TGTGCCAGCAGCTTTTCTATAGGGACAGGGCACGAAAAACTGTTTTTT,CASSFSIGTGHEKLFF
few,TRBJ1-5,NA,TRBV2,TGTGCCAGCCAACCTCCCGGGGGGCGCTTGGGCAATCAGCCCCAGCATTTT,CASQPPGGRLGNQPQHF
many,TRBJ1-3,TRBD1,TRBV11-3,TGTGCCAGCAGCCTGGAGGGGGCGCGTGGAAACACCATATATTTT,CASSLEGARGNTIYF